This passage covers 29 T cell receptor beta chains from one sample sequenced in a study of CD4+ T cells in melanoma. TCRdb keeps only in-frame clones here, not all; method: immunoSEQ multiplex PCR. The sample consists of about 140,000 clones, 80% to 95% of them appearing once. The receptors were sampled from a human donor with melanoma.

Comment on this clone: An end of the junction differs from the germline gene, which may be a read error. The chain recombines TRBV9 with TRBJ2-3, with 11 bases fitting TRBD2. In germline, CDR1 is SGDLS, CDR2 YYNGEE. CDR3 length: 15 amino acids. In DNA form, the CDR3 reads TGTGCCAGCAGCAGATCTAGCGGGGGGACAGTTACGCAGTATTTT. Encoded protein: CASSRSSGGTVTQYF.

In its sample, this clone was seen once. The rearrangement uses TRBV27 and TRBJ1-6; TRBD1 matches at 10 bases. The CDR3 has 15 amino acids. V shed 3 bases and J 10 bases; nucleotides not matched to a gene: 6. Germline V CDR1 and CDR2: MNHEY, SMNVEV (reference sequence). CDR3 coding DNA: TGTGCCAGCAGTTTTAGACAGGGGGCCCGGTCACCCCTCCACTTT. Amino acids: CASSFRQGARSPLHF.

The chain is built from TRBV4-1 and TRBJ2-3; D is unclear. The ends were cut back, 2 bases at V and 2 bases at J, with 14 bases in the middle. The CDR3 covers 16 residues. CDR1 and CDR2 from the germline V gene are MGHRA and YSYEKL. CDR3 sequence (DNA): TGCGCCAGCAGCCAAAAGGATGGCCGGGTCACAGATACGCAGTATTTT. Its translation: CASSQKDGRVTDTQYF.

This chain uses TRBV11-2 with TRBJ1-2, with D unresolved. The V and J ends lost 8 bases and 2 bases respectively, with 15 bases between them. Germline CDR1 is SGHAT and CDR2 is FQNNGV. This CDR3 is built from 14 residues. The CDR3, as DNA: TGTGCCAGCTCAAGAACAGATCCCAACTATGGCTACACCTTC. Translating it yields CASSRTDPNYGYTF.

This clone was counted a few times. J is TRBJ1-2 and V is TRBV15; maybe TRBD1 (5 bases). This CDR3 is 15 amino acids long. The germline V and J ends were trimmed by 4 bases and 0 bases, with 12 bases remaining between them. CDR1 is LNHNV, CDR2 YYDKDF, per germline (reference sequence). The CDR3 DNA reads as TGTGCCACCAGCATTGAGTTCAGGGCTAACTATGGCTACACCTTC. Its translation: CATSIEFRANYGYTF.

The CDR3 nucleotides are TGTGCCAGCATTAAGACCGGTGGGTCCTACAATGAGCAGTTCTTC. Translation: CASIKTGGSYNEQFF. This chain links TRBV27 with TRBJ2-1; D not resolved. Germline lookup yields CDR1 MNHEY and CDR2 SMNVEV (reference sequence). This CDR3 is 15 amino acids long. The V and J ends lost 7 bases and 1 base respectively, with 14 bases between them.

The V call is TRBV13, the J call TRBJ1-2; TRBD1 might be the D (6 bases). CDR1 and CDR2 from the germline V gene are PRHDT and FYEKMQ (reference sequence). Trimming removed 5 bases from V and 4 bases from J, with 17 bases in between. The CDR3 is made up of 15 amino acids. CDR3 coding DNA: TGTGCCAGCAGCAATTATCTAGGGGGGGCCTATGGCTACACCTTC. Protein: CASSNYLGGAYGYTF. Full variable domain (missing parts from reference TRBV13 and TRBJ1-2): AAGVIQSPRHLIKEKRETATLKCYPIPRHDTVYWYQQGPGQDPQFLISFYEKMQSDKGSIPDRFSAQQFSDYHSELNMSSLELGDSALYFCASSNYLGGAYGYTFGSGTRLTVV.

This rearrangement joins TRBV15 to TRBJ1-4, with D tentatively TRBD1 (6 bases). V shed 7 bases and J shed 4 bases, with 13 bases lying between them. Germline V CDR1 and CDR2: LNHNV, YYDKDF (reference sequence). This CDR3 is 14 amino acids long. CDR3 in DNA: TGTGCCACCACTTCGACAGGTGATAATGAAAAACTGTTTTTT. Translated: CATTSTGDNEKLFF.

The rearrangement links TRBV13 to TRBJ1-1; D might be TRBD1 (6 bases). Trimming stripped 5 bases from V and 7 bases from J, with 11 bases between. There are 12 residues in the CDR3. CDR1 is PRHDT and CDR2 is FYEKMQ in the germline V gene (reference sequence). Written as DNA, the CDR3 is TGTGCCAGCAGCCGTAAGGGGGGTGAAGCTTTCTTT. Translation: CASSRKGGEAFF.

This chain joins TRBV7-9 and TRBJ1-4; 8 nucleotides align to TRBD1. The trim removed 3 bases at V and 0 bases at J, leaving 6 bases unmatched. The CDR3 is made up of 17 amino acids. Germline V CDR1 and CDR2: SEHNR, FQNEAQ (reference sequence). This CDR3 reads CASSLTGVDSTNEKLFF. CDR3 sequence (DNA): TGTGCCAGCAGCTTGACAGGGGTGGATTCAACTAATGAAAAACTGTTTTTT.

CDR3 sequence (DNA): TGTGCCACCAGCAGAGAAGGGACAGGCGGCTACGAGCAGTACTTC. As protein: CATSREGTGGYEQYF. V is TRBV15 and J is TRBJ2-7; TRBD1 agrees at 8 bases. This CDR3 region has 15 residues. The V and J ends lost 0 bases and 3 bases, in that order; junction bases with no gene match: 4. The germline CDR1 and CDR2 sequences are LNHNV and YYDKDF (reference sequence).

The genes are TRBV7-9 and TRBJ1-6; D is ambiguous. This CDR3 has 14 residues. Germline CDR1 SEHNR, CDR2 FQNEAQ (reference sequence). Trimming took 2 bases from V and 6 from J, leaving 8 bases between them. CDR3 coding DNA: TGTGCCAGCAGCTTATCGGGCGCTAATTCACCCCTCCACTTT. The encoded protein is CASSLSGANSPLHF.

J is TRBJ1-6 and V is TRBV11-2; D is perhaps TRBD1 (5 bases). The CDR3 has 15 residues. The V and J ends lost 7 bases and 6 bases respectively, with 16 bases between them. Looked up from germline, CDR1 is SGHAT and CDR2 is FQNNGV. The CDR3 region has the DNA TGTGCCAGCACCCCCCTTACAGGCAGTAATTCACCCCTCCACTTT. Protein product: CASTPLTGSNSPLHF.

V usage is TRBV19 and J usage is TRBJ1-5; 10 nucleotides agree with TRBD1. Germline CDR1 LNHDA, CDR2 SQIVND (reference sequence). Trimming at V came to 6 bases and at J to 0 bases, leaving 2 bases not matched to a gene. The CDR3 contains 15 residues. The CDR3 DNA follows: TGTGCCAGTAGCCGGGACAGGGGTAGCAATCAGCCCCAGCATTTT. Protein sequence: CASSRDRGSNQPQHF.

This clone was picked up a small number of times. The chain joins TRBV4-1 to TRBJ2-7; no clear D. Germline V lookup: CDR1 MGHRA, CDR2 YSYEKL. The V gene lost 0 bases and the J gene lost 3 bases, with 9 bases spanning the gap. This CDR3 is built from 14 residues. CDR3: CASSQDNLGYEQYF. The CDR3 DNA follows: TGCGCCAGCAGCCAAGACAACCTGGGCTACGAGCAGTACTTC.

The CDR3 DNA is TGCGCCAGCAGCTGGGAACAGGGGGCGCGAACCGAGCAGTACTTC. Amino acid sequence: CASSWEQGARTEQYF. The rearrangement uses TRBV5-1 and TRBJ2-7; 9 bases agree with TRBD1. The CDR3 sequence is 15 residues long. The V and J ends lost 3 bases and 6 bases, in that order; junction bases with no gene match: 10. The germline gives CDR1 SGHRS, CDR2 YFSETQ. The full variable domain, with the rest looked up from reference TRBV5-1 and TRBJ2-7, is KAGVTQTPRYLIKTRGQQVTLSCSPISGHRSVSWYQQTPGQGLQFLFEYFSETQRNKGNFPGRFSGRQFSNSRSEMNVSTLELGDSALYLCASSWEQGARTEQYFGPGTRLTVT.

The chain is built from TRBV11-2 and TRBJ2-1, with D unresolved. The CDR3 is 14 residues long. V was cut by 7 bases and J by 9 bases, with 19 bases left in between. The germline V gene has CDR1 SGHAT and CDR2 FQNNGV. This chain's CDR3 is CASTMNRATGEQFF. The DNA for the CDR3 is TGTGCCAGCACCATGAACCGGGCCACGGGTGAGCAGTTCTTC.

This CDR3 reads CASSFQQGAGGYTF. Here the CDR3 DNA reads TGCGCCAGCAGCTTTCAACAGGGGGCTGGGGGCTACACCTTC. V usage is TRBV5-1 and J usage is TRBJ1-2; 9 nucleotides match TRBD1. Germline values: CDR1 SGHRS, CDR2 YFSETQ. The CDR3 covers 14 residues. J gave up 8 bases and V 2 bases, and 7 bases lay outside the gene matches.

This chain uses TRBV14 with TRBJ2-2; 10 positions agree with TRBD2. Per the germline V gene, CDR1 is SGHDN and CDR2 is FVKESK. The junction had 4 bases not matched to a gene; V was cut back by 3 bases and J by 6 bases. This CDR3 is 15 amino acids long. The CDR3 DNA reads TGTGCCAGCAGCCAGGCGGGACTAGCGCCCGGGGAGCTGTTTTTT. Encoded protein: CASSQAGLAPGELFF.

The V call is TRBV6-4, the J call TRBJ1-2, with 9 positions matching TRBD1. The CDR3 has 15 amino acids. The trim removed 5 bases at V and 4 bases at J, leaving 8 bases unmatched. Germline CDR1 is MRHNA and CDR2 is SNTAGT. The CDR3 DNA reads TGTGCCAGCAGTAAAGAGGACAGGGGAATCTATGGCTACACCTTC. As protein: CASSKEDRGIYGYTF.

This clone has just one count. The rearrangement joins TRBV9 to TRBJ2-1, with a tentative D call TRBD2 (6 bases). CDR3 length equals 16 residues. Trimming stripped 0 bases from V and 7 bases from J, with 17 bases between. Germline-derived CDR1 and CDR2 are SGDLS and YYNGEE. The CDR3 DNA is TGTGCCAGCAGCGTAGGAGCGGGTGCCTTGGGGAATGAGCAGTTCTTC. It codes for CASSVGAGALGNEQFF.

This clone showed up just once. The rearrangement links TRBV7-8 to TRBJ1-6; 8 bases align to TRBD1. This CDR3 spans 16 amino acids. Looked up from germline, CDR1 is SGHVS and CDR2 is FQNEAQ. The V and J ends lost 3 bases and 7 bases, in that order; junction bases with no gene match: 8. CDR3 coding DNA: TGTGCCAGCAGCTTCGGACAGGGAGAGAGGAATTCACCCCTCCACTTT. Translated, it gives CASSFGQGERNSPLHF. The variable domain in full, with the rest retrieved from reference TRBV7-8 and TRBJ1-6, is GAGVSQSPRYKVAKRGQDVALRCDPISGHVSLFWYQQALGQGPEFLTYFQNEAQLDKSGLPSDRFFAERPEGSVSTLKIQRTQQEDSAVYLCASSFGQGERNSPLHFGNGTRLTVT.

The gene calls are TRBV10-2 and TRBJ2-1; 7 bases are shared with TRBD2. Germline CDR1 is WSHSY and CDR2 is SAAADI. V lost 4 bases to trimming and J lost 6 bases; unmatched junction nucleotides: 6. The length of the CDR3 is 14 residues. CDR3 coding DNA: TGCGCCAGCAGTGGCTGGGGACTATCCAATGAGCAGTTCTTC. Amino acids: CASSGWGLSNEQFF.

The chain recombines TRBV11-2 with TRBJ2-4; maybe TRBD1 (5 bases). The CDR3 consists of 13 residues. With 3 bases removed from V and 8 bases from J, the gap between germline ends came to 11 bases. The germline V gene encodes CDR1 SGHAT and CDR2 FQNNGV. The CDR3 nucleotides are TGTGCCAGCAGCTTTTCCAGGGTCGACATTCAGTACTTC. It specifies CASSFSRVDIQYF.

This clone was counted between two and nine times. The chain combines TRBV4-1 with TRBJ1-4, with TRBD1 as a possible D gene (6 bases). Germline V gene data show CDR1 as MGHRA and CDR2 as YSYEKL. The V end lost 0 bases, the J end lost 8 bases, and 19 bases lay between the germline ends. The CDR3 contains 17 residues. CDR3 nucleotides: TGCGCCAGCAGCCAAGAATGGGGGCAGGGGATGCGGGAAAAACTGTTTTTT. It translates to CASSQEWGQGMREKLFF.

The J gene is TRBJ2-1, the V gene TRBV5-1; possibly TRBD2 for D (6 bases). CDR1 SGHRS and CDR2 YFSETQ come from the germline V gene. The CDR3 loop spans 14 amino acids. V was clipped by 5 bases and J by 5 bases, with 14 bases between them. This CDR3 reads CASRSAGRNNEQFF. The CDR3 DNA reads TGCGCCAGCAGGTCGGCGGGGCGTAACAATGAGCAGTTCTTC.

CDR3 nucleotides: TGTGCCAGCAGGTCGAGGTCTCTCGGGGAGCTGTTTTTT. It translates to CASRSRSLGELFF. The chain uses TRBV9 and TRBJ2-2; the D is unclear. The V gene lost 5 bases and the J gene lost 7 bases, with 12 bases spanning the gap. The length of the CDR3 is 13 residues. Looked up from germline, CDR1 is SGDLS and CDR2 is YYNGEE.

The chain has TRBV5-1 and TRBJ2-7; 11 bases fit TRBD2. The V and J ends lost 4 bases and 6 bases, in that order; junction bases with no gene match: 9. The germline CDR1 and CDR2 sequences are SGHRS and YFSETQ. The CDR3 length is 15 residues. The CDR3 loop is CASSETSGGQAEQYF. Written as DNA, the CDR3 is TGCGCCAGCAGCGAAACTAGCGGGGGACAAGCCGAGCAGTACTTC.

The chain employs TRBV7-9 and TRBJ1-4; D is undetermined. Trimming cost V 5 bases and J 8 bases, with 9 bases left between them. The CDR3 is 12 amino acids. Per the germline V gene, CDR1 is SEHNR and CDR2 is FQNEAQ (reference sequence). In DNA, the CDR3 is TGTGCCAGCAGCCCAGTGGGCGAAAAACTGTTTTTT. It encodes CASSPVGEKLFF.